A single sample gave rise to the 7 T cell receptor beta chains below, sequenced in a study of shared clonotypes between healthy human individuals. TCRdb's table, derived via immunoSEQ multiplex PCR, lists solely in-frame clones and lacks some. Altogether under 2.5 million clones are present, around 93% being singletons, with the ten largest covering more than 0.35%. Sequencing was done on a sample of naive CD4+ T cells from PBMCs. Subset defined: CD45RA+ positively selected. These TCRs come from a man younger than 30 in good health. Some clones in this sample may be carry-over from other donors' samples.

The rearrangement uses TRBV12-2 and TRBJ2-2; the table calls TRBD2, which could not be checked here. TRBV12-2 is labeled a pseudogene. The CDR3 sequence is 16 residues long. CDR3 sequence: CASRLGLLAGHGELFF. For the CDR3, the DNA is TGTGCAAGTCGCTTAGGTCTTCTAGCGGGACACGGGGAGCTGTTTTTT.

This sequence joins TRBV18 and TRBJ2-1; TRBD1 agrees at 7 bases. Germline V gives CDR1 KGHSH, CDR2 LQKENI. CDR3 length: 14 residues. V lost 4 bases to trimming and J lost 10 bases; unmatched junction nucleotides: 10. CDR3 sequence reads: CASSRELRDSEQFF. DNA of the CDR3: TGTGCCAGCTCACGCGAACTGAGGGACAGCGAGCAGTTCTTC.

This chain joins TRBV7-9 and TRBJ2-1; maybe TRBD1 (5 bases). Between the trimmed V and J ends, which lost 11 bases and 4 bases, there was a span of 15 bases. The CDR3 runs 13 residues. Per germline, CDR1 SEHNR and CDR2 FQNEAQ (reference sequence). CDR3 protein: CAVMVGAYNEQFF. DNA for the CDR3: TGTGCCGTCATGGTTGGGGCGTACAATGAGCAGTTCTTC.

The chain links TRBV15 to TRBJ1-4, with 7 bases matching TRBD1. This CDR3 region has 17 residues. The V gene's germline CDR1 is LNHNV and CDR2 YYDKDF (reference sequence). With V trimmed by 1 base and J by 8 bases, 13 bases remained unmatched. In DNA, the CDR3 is TGTGCCACCAGCAGAGGGGTCCAGGGGGTGAGCGGCGAAAAACTGTTTTTT. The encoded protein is CATSRGVQGVSGEKLFF.

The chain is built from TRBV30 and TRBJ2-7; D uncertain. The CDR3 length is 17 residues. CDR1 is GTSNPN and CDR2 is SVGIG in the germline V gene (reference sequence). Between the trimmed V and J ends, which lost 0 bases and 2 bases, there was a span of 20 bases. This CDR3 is CAWSVRRVAASPYEQYF. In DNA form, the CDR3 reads TGTGCCTGGAGTGTACGTAGGGTGGCAGCCTCCCCCTACGAGCAGTACTTC. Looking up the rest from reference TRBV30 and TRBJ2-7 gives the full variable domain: SQTIHQWPATLVQPVGSPLSLECTVEGTSNPNLYWYRQAAGRGLQLLFYSVGIGQISSEVPQNLSASRPQDRQFILSSKKLLLSDSGFYLCAWSVRRVAASPYEQYFGPGTRLTVT.

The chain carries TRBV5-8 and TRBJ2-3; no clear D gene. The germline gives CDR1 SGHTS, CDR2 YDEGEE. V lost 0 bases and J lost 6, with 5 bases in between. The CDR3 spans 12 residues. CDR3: CASSLAMDTQYF. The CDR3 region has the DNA TGTGCCAGCAGCTTGGCTATGGATACGCAGTATTTT.

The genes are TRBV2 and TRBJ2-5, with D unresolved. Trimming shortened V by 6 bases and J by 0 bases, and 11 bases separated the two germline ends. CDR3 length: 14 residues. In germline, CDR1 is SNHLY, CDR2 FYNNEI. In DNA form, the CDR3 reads TGTGCCAGCAGGTCTCGGCCGTACCAAGAGACCCAGTACTTC. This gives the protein CASRSRPYQETQYF.